This T cell receptor beta chain appears in the sequencing data of a study of cytomegalovirus exposure and HLA in healthy donors. Comments on this clone: Its antigen is as yet unknown.

The CDR3 totals 14 residues. Trimming shortened V by 7 bases and J by 8 bases, and 20 bases separated the two germline ends. CDR1 and CDR2 (germline): MNHNS, SASEGT. This PCR relied on a set of 60 Vbeta primers and 13 Jbeta primers. Measured with immunoSEQ multiplex PCR; TCRdb has only the in-frame clones, and not every one. The ten most abundant clones cover about 0.9% of a sample with about 210,000 clones. Study observations and caveats: At a 0.05 false discovery rate, a later analysis found approximately 15,000 TCR beta sequences to be associated with HLA alleles. Analyzed later, association rates of TCRs varied across HLA loci, with DRB1 most and HLA-C fewest. Immune exposure was documented only through CMV serostatus.

This sequence was found in a woman in her twenties or thirties in good health and CMV-seropositive. Sequenced input: PBMCs. The chain recombines TRBV6-1 with TRBJ1-1; D is possibly TRBD1 (5 bases). CDR3 loop: CASNPGPGGSEAFF. The CDR3 DNA reads TGTGCCAGCAATCCGGGACCGGGGGGTTCCGAAGCTTTCTTT.